The present entry profiles one T cell receptor beta chain with its context. The data were taken from a study of CD8+ T cells in alopecia areata. Treatment defined: oral pan-JAK inhibitor, 5-10 mg twice daily. cDNA serving as the sequencing template came from extracted, reverse transcribed RNA. Generated by immunoSEQ multiplex PCR, the TCRdb table keeps only in-frame clones and is missing some. The data show some 110,000 clones, with roughly 63% seen just once and nearly 30% held by the top ten. Germline values: CDR1 SGHVS, CDR2 FNYEAQ. This CDR3 comprises 17 residues. V trimming: 2 bases; J trimming: 4 bases; junction bases outside the gene matches: 10.

This rearrangement joins TRBV7-6 to TRBJ2-5; 10 bases line up with TRBD1. This clonotype was obtained from a human donor with alopecia areata. The material sequenced was CD8+ T cells sorted from blood, taken at week 4, from a patient treated with tofacitinib. The CDR3 here is CASSLKAGTGAPETQYF. The CDR3 DNA reads TGTGCCAGCAGCTTAAAAGCGGGGACAGGGGCCCCAGAGACCCAGTACTTC.